Presented here are 10 T cell receptor beta chains from one specimen sequenced in a study of shared clonotypes between healthy human individuals. Generated by immunoSEQ multiplex PCR, the TCRdb table keeps only in-frame clones and is missing some. The repertoire has about 610,000 clones, 95% to 96% of them found once; the top ten carry roughly 0.12%. It was CD45RO-negative cells, positively selected for CCR7, that made up naive CD8 cells, with terminally differentiated effector memory CD45RA+ cells excluded. Sequenced: naive CD8+ T cells sorted from blood. These TCRs come from a woman in her 30s in good health.

The chain joins TRBV28 to TRBJ2-7; D unclear. This CDR3 is 11 amino acids long. The germline CDR1 and CDR2 sequences are MDHEN and SYDVKM. V was shortened by 5 bases and J by 5 bases, with 7 bases between the two germline ends. In DNA form, the CDR3 reads TGTGCCAGCAGTCTTTTTAACGAGCAGTACTTC. Translated: CASSLFNEQYF.

The chain recombines TRBV7-3 with TRBJ2-1, with 7 bases identical to TRBD2. This CDR3 is 16 amino acids long. Germline loops: CDR1 SGHTA, CDR2 FQGTGA. V was pared by 5 bases and J by 5 bases, with 12 bases of the junction left unmatched. For the CDR3, the DNA is TGTGCCAGCAGCCCCTATGGACCCGGGGGGAACAATGAGCAGTTCTTC. Its protein product is CASSPYGPGGNNEQFF.

V and J are TRBV12-1 and TRBJ2-1. TRBV12-1 counts as a pseudogene. The CDR3 runs to 15 residues. CDR3 loop: CASTNGPRRDNEQFF. CDR3 coding DNA: TGTGCCAGTACAAACGGGCCCAGACGGGACAATGAGCAGTTCTTC.

The chain is built from TRBV29-1 and TRBJ2-7; D not certain. This CDR3 contains 12 residues. V was pared by 6 bases and J by 1 base, with 10 bases between. In germline, CDR1 is SQVTM, CDR2 ANQGSEA. The DNA for the CDR3 is TGCAGCGTCGAGGAGAGATCCTACGAGCAGTACTTC. As protein: CSVEERSYEQYF.

A single count supports this clone. The V call is TRBV6-5, the J call TRBJ1-5; 7 bases map to TRBD1. CDR3 length equals 16 residues. Germline trimming cut 4 bases from V and 6 bases from J; bases unmatched to any gene: 12. The germline gives CDR1 MNHEY, CDR2 SVGAGI. The CDR3 DNA is TGTGCCAGCAGTTTTCGTGTGGGACAGATAAGTCAGCCCCAGCATTTT. This translates into CASSFRVGQISQPQHF.

The chain employs TRBV19 and TRBJ2-5; 10 bases fit TRBD2. The closer fit of TRBJ2-7 to the DNA end suggests the J call may be wrong. The germline gives CDR1 LNHDA, CDR2 SQIVND (reference sequence). This CDR3 comprises 17 residues. The CDR3 here is CASSNRFNSGRHYEQYF. CDR3 bases: TGTGCCAGTAGTAACCGATTTAATAGCGGGAGGCACTACGAGCAGTACTTC.

The J gene is TRBJ2-1, the V gene TRBV9, with D possibly called TRBD1 or TRBD2 (6 bases each). The CDR3 contains 16 residues. Germline values: CDR1 SGDLS, CDR2 YYNGEE. V was pared by 3 bases and J by 0 bases, with 13 bases between. CDR3 nucleotides: TGTGCCAGCAGCGGAGGGGGGAGGCTCTCCTACAATGAGCAGTTCTTC. Translating gives CASSGGGRLSYNEQFF.

The CDR3 reads CASSRIRVPGREPQHF. The DNA for the CDR3 is TGCGCCAGCAGCCGCATTAGGGTCCCTGGACGTGAACCCCAGCATTTT. The chain employs TRBV4-1 and TRBJ1-5; the D is unclear. Germline CDR1 reads MGHRA; CDR2 reads YSYEKL. V was trimmed by 4 bases and J by 10 bases, leaving 23 bases between them. This CDR3 region has 16 residues.

The rearrangement uses TRBV30 and TRBJ2-6; 7 bases map to TRBD1. The CDR3 spans 14 residues. Germline CDR1 is GTSNPN and CDR2 is SVGIG (reference sequence). V lost 4 bases to trimming and J lost 4 bases; unmatched junction nucleotides: 4. The DNA for the CDR3 is TGTGCCTGGACCACAGGGGCCGGGGCCAACGTCCTGACTTTC. It translates to CAWTTGAGANVLTF.

The chain combines TRBV19 with TRBJ1-2; TRBD1 aligns across 11 bases. The CDR3 has 17 amino acids. Germline values: CDR1 LNHDA, CDR2 SQIVND (reference sequence). Unmatched junction bases numbered 10, after V lost 0 bases and J lost 7 bases. CDR3 DNA: TGTGCCAGTAGTATAGAAGGTAGGGGACAGGGGGACGGTGGCTACACCTTC. Protein sequence: CASSIEGRGQGDGGYTF.